Presented here are 23 T cell receptor beta chains from one specimen sequenced in a study of blood T cell repertoires in COVID-19. Measured with immunoSEQ multiplex PCR; TCRdb has only the in-frame clones, and not every one. Of roughly 100,000 clones in the sample, about 87% were seen once. Source material: peripheral blood. The receptors come from a man aged 45-60 years with active or convalescent COVID-19.

The J gene is TRBJ1-2, the V gene TRBV15; the D gene is possibly TRBD1 (5 bases). Germline V gene lookup returns CDR1 LNHNV and CDR2 YYDKDF (reference sequence). The V gene lost 3 bases and the J gene lost 1 base, with 9 bases spanning the gap. The CDR3 has 14 residues. The CDR3 is CATSSSRVNYGYTF. Written as DNA, the CDR3 is TGTGCCACCAGCAGTAGCAGGGTTAACTATGGCTACACCTTC.

The gene calls are TRBV5-4 and TRBJ2-2; TRBD1 might be the D (6 bases). From germline, CDR1 is SGHNT and CDR2 YYREEE (reference sequence). V shed 4 bases and J shed 3 bases, with 16 bases lying between them. The CDR3 consists of 16 residues. This chain's CDR3 is CASSTTGLGDTGELFF. CDR3 DNA: TGTGCCAGCAGCACTACAGGGCTGGGAGACACCGGGGAGCTGTTTTTT.

The rearrangement joins TRBV6-5 to TRBJ1-5; D unresolved. With 7 bases removed from V and 6 bases from J, the gap between germline ends came to 19 bases. Germline CDR1 is MNHEY and CDR2 is SVGAGI. The CDR3 runs 15 residues. CDR3: CASNSGTAGGQPQHF. The CDR3 nucleotides read TGTGCCAGCAACTCGGGTACGGCCGGAGGTCAGCCCCAGCATTTT.

The chain recombines TRBV28 with TRBJ2-1; D is possibly TRBD1 (6 bases). This CDR3 spans 13 amino acids. CDR1 and CDR2 from the germline V gene are MDHEN and SYDVKM. Trimming removed 5 bases at V and 10 bases at J, with 15 bases between. The CDR3 sequence: CASSPPDRGEQFF. CDR3 DNA sequence: TGTGCCAGCAGTCCCCCGGACAGAGGGGAGCAGTTCTTC.

This clone was detected once. The chain carries TRBV2 and TRBJ1-5, with D maybe TRBD1 (6 bases). Trimming took 4 bases from V and 4 from J, leaving 11 bases between them. CDR1 and CDR2 (germline): SNHLY, FYNNEI. CDR3 length: 14 amino acids. The CDR3 spells CASSGQGRNQPQHF. The CDR3 DNA reads as TGTGCCAGCAGTGGGCAGGGGCGGAATCAGCCCCAGCATTTT.

A few counts support this clone. The J gene is TRBJ2-3, the V gene TRBV7-8; 13 bases align to TRBD2. After removal of 4 bases from V and 0 bases from J, the junction contained 4 bases not matched to a gene. This CDR3 is built from 17 residues. CDR1 is SGHVS, CDR2 FQNEAQ, per germline. The CDR3 bases are TGTGCCAGCAGCTCGGGACTAGCGGGGACGAGCACAGATACGCAGTATTTT. Its translation: CASSSGLAGTSTDTQYF. Looking up the rest from reference TRBV7-8 and TRBJ2-3 gives the full variable domain: GAGVSQSPRYKVAKRGQDVALRCDPISGHVSLFWYQQALGQGPEFLTYFQNEAQLDKSGLPSDRFFAERPEGSVSTLKIQRTQQEDSAVYLCASSSGLAGTSTDTQYFGPGTRLTVL.

In this sample, this clone turned up once. The CDR3 loop reads CASSLRQPDNSPLHF. DNA for the CDR3: TGTGCCAGCAGCTTGCGACAACCCGATAATTCACCCCTCCACTTT. The rearrangement links TRBV7-9 to TRBJ1-6; D is uncertain. V was cut by 3 bases and J by 5 bases, with 11 bases left in between. CDR1 is SEHNR and CDR2 is FQNEAQ in the germline V gene (reference sequence). The CDR3 is 15 amino acids.

This clone has just one count. V and J are TRBV5-6 and TRBJ1-4, with a tentative D call TRBD1 (5 bases). Per the germline V gene, CDR1 is SGHDT and CDR2 is YYEEEE. CDR3 size: 15 residues. Trimming removed 0 bases at V and 6 bases at J, with 12 bases between. CDR3 region: CASSLGRGMDEKLFF. CDR3 DNA sequence: TGTGCCAGCAGCTTGGGGCGGGGGATGGATGAAAAACTGTTTTTT.

V usage is TRBV6-2 or TRBV6-3 and J usage is TRBJ2-3; a possible D gene is TRBD2 (7 bases). Germline CDR1 is MNHEY and CDR2 is SVGEGT. This CDR3 region has 14 residues. V was cut by 2 bases and J by 4 bases, with 10 bases left in between. The CDR3 coding sequence is TGTGCCAGCAGTTACGGGGGGGCCTCAGATACGCAGTATTTT. It codes for CASSYGGASDTQYF.

The genes are TRBV12-2 and TRBJ2-7; the table's D call, TRBD2, was not checked against the DNA. TRBV12-2 is noted as a pseudogene. The CDR3 totals 14 residues. CDR3 sequence reads: CASRTAGLPSEQYV. The CDR3 coding sequence is TGTGCAAGTCGCACCGCGGGCCTACCTTCGGAGCAGTACGTC.

This clone was picked up a small number of times. The chain has TRBV11-2 and TRBJ2-3; TRBD1 might be the D (7 bases). The CDR3 is 17 residues long. The V end was cut by 1 base, the J end by 2 bases, with 16 bases between. From germline, CDR1 is SGHAT and CDR2 FQNNGV. CDR3 protein: CASSLARGQKVTDTQYF. DNA for the CDR3: TGTGCCAGCAGCTTAGCGCGGGGACAGAAGGTCACAGATACGCAGTATTTT.

The V and J genes are TRBV18 and TRBJ1-1; unclear D gene. The CDR3 runs 14 residues. V lost 4 bases, J lost 1 base, and 10 bases lay in between. Germline V gives CDR1 KGHSH, CDR2 LQKENI. As DNA, the CDR3 is TGTGCCAGCTCACTCTTCGACAAGAACACTGAAGCTTTCTTT. It specifies CASSLFDKNTEAFF.

The rearrangement joins TRBV3-1 (or the pseudogene TRBV3-2) to TRBJ2-1, with 8 bases matching TRBD2. Germline trimming cut 3 bases from V and 8 bases from J; bases unmatched to any gene: 9. This CDR3 is 15 amino acids long. CDR1 is LGHDT and CDR2 is YNNKEL in the germline V gene (reference sequence). The CDR3 here is CASSQMTGGRYEQFF. The CDR3 nucleotides read TGTGCCAGCAGCCAGATGACGGGGGGGCGGTATGAGCAGTTCTTC.

The chain's CDR3 is CASSLAGTSGGPDTQYF. The CDR3 DNA is TGTGCCAGCTCACTTGCAGGGACTAGCGGGGGACCAGATACGCAGTATTTT. The chain links TRBV18 to TRBJ2-3; 14 bases map to TRBD2. V lost 4 bases and J lost 4; bases outside the gene matches: 7. The V gene's germline CDR1 is KGHSH and CDR2 LQKENI. The CDR3 loop spans 17 amino acids.

This chain connects TRBV11-2 to TRBJ2-5; D possibly corresponds to TRBD2 (7 bases). The length of the CDR3 is 15 residues. The germline V gene has CDR1 SGHAT and CDR2 FQNNGV. The V end lost 0 bases, the J end lost 4 bases, and 12 bases lay between the germline ends. CDR3 DNA sequence: TGTGCCAGCAGCTTAGACCCAGGGGAGGGAGAGACCCAGTACTTC. Translation gives CASSLDPGEGETQYF. Looking up the rest from reference TRBV11-2 and TRBJ2-5 gives the full variable domain: EAGVAQSPRYKIIEKRQSVAFWCNPISGHATLYWYQQILGQGPKLLIQFQNNGVVDDSQLPKDRFSAERLKGVDSTLKIQPAKLEDSAVYLCASSLDPGEGETQYFGPGTRLLVL.

This chain joins TRBV28 and TRBJ1-5, with 9 nucleotides matching TRBD1. Germline V gene lookup returns CDR1 MDHEN and CDR2 SYDVKM. This CDR3 has 16 amino acids. V shed 4 bases, J shed 4 bases, and the junction held 8 bases outside the gene matches. The CDR3 reads CASSSRGQGTNQPQHF. CDR3 DNA: TGTGCCAGCAGTTCCAGAGGACAGGGGACGAATCAGCCCCAGCATTTT.

This chain joins TRBV5-1 and TRBJ2-7; TRBD2 matches 7 bases. The CDR3 is made up of 14 amino acids. Germline V gene data show CDR1 as SGHRS and CDR2 as YFSETQ. With V trimmed by 4 bases and J by 1 base, 5 bases remained unmatched. CDR3 in DNA: TGCGCCAGCAGCCCAGGACTAGGATCCTACGAGCAGTACGTC. Its protein product is CASSPGLGSYEQYV.

This chain links TRBV5-4 with TRBJ2-5; D is uncertain. This CDR3 contains 14 residues. Trimming removed 1 base from V and 5 bases from J, with 12 bases in between. Germline CDR1 and CDR2: SGHNT and YYREEE (reference sequence). In nucleotides, the CDR3 is TGTGCCAGCAGCTTGAATACGGGTGGGGAGACCCAGTACTTC. Its translation: CASSLNTGGETQYF.

A single count supports this clone. The chain has TRBV2 and TRBJ1-3, with D uncertain. The CDR3 has 15 amino acids. Trimming left V 7 bases short and J 0 bases short, with 13 bases between. Germline V CDR1 and CDR2: SNHLY, FYNNEI. The CDR3 DNA follows: TGTGCCAGCACCGAACGACTGCCCTCTGGAAACACCATATATTTT. Its protein is CASTERLPSGNTIYF.

This sequence joins TRBV10-3 and TRBJ2-5; D uncertain. Germline V gene sequence: CDR1 ENHRY, CDR2 SYGVKD. The V end was cut by 8 bases, the J end by 2 bases, with 12 bases between. The CDR3 is made up of 13 amino acids. CDR3: CAIGSMTQETQYF. The CDR3 DNA reads TGTGCCATCGGGTCGATGACACAAGAGACCCAGTACTTC.

This chain joins TRBV30 and TRBJ1-5; D call uncertain. The CDR3 has 14 amino acids. CDR1 is GTSNPN and CDR2 is SVGIG in the germline V gene (reference sequence). The V gene lost 2 bases and the J gene lost 7 bases, with 15 bases spanning the gap. The CDR3 bases are TGTGCCTGGAGTACGGCAGCCCGGGAACAGCCCCAGCATTTT. Encoded protein: CAWSTAAREQPQHF.

The chain couples TRBV3-1 (or the pseudogene TRBV3-2) to TRBJ1-4, with D possibly TRBD1 on 6 matching bases. The CDR3 sequence is 16 residues long. V was clipped by 3 bases and J by 4 bases, with 15 bases between them. The germline V gene encodes CDR1 LGHDT and CDR2 YNNKEL (reference sequence). The CDR3 DNA follows: TGTGCCAGCAGCCAGCGTACTAGAGGGGGTAATGAAAAACTGTTTTTT. Its translation is CASSQRTRGGNEKLFF.

The CDR3 loop is CASSQDFVDSGYTF. The CDR3 DNA follows: TGTGCCAGCAGCCAAGATTTTGTAGATTCTGGCTACACCTTC. The chain has TRBV3-1 (or the pseudogene TRBV3-2) and TRBJ1-2, with no clear D. V was pared by 0 bases and J by 7 bases, with 12 bases between. Per germline, CDR1 LGHDT and CDR2 YNNKEL (reference sequence). This CDR3 is 14 amino acids long.